The 29 T cell receptor beta chains below were found in one sample sequenced in a study of beta chain features in type 1 diabetes. Every bit of the isolated RNA underwent reverse transcription, so sequencing read expressed TCRB transcripts. Produced via immunoSEQ multiplex PCR; TCRdb's table is partial and in-frame only. The sample has about 320,000 clones, 14% seen once; the top ten hold approximately 6.7%. The source material was central memory CD4+ T cells from blood. The receptors here all came from a man younger than 45 in good health.

The chain recombines TRBV6-1 with TRBJ2-5; no reliable D call. The CDR3 sequence is 13 residues long. V lost 8 bases and J lost 0, with 10 bases in between. CDR1 and CDR2 (germline): MNHNS, SASEGT. The CDR3 nucleotides read TGTGCCAGCGCGTTCAGATACCAAGAGACCCAGTACTTC. Translating it yields CASAFRYQETQYF.

The chain employs TRBV2 and TRBJ2-7, with D unclear. CDR3 size: 13 residues. V lost 5 bases and J 6 bases, leaving 14 bases between the germline ends. Looked up from germline, CDR1 is SNHLY and CDR2 is FYNNEI. CDR3 sequence reads: CASSPNYDAEQYF. DNA for the CDR3: TGTGCCAGCAGTCCTAATTACGACGCCGAGCAGTACTTC.

This clone has just a few counts. The rearrangement links TRBV11-2 to TRBJ1-4; D unclear. Germline loops: CDR1 SGHAT, CDR2 FQNNGV. The CDR3 consists of 15 residues. V was pared by 0 bases and J by 8 bases, with 13 bases between. The CDR3 loop is CASSLEGRQEEKLFF. The CDR3 DNA reads as TGTGCCAGCAGCTTAGAGGGTCGTCAGGAGGAAAAACTGTTTTTT.

The sample holds many counts of this clone. The CDR3 sequence: CASSLVADGFTDTQYF. CDR3 nucleotide sequence: TGTGCCAGCAGCTTAGTAGCGGACGGATTCACAGATACGCAGTATTTT. The chain has TRBV11-1 and TRBJ2-3; TRBD2 might be the D (6 bases). Between the trimmed V and J ends, which lost 1 base and 2 bases, there was a span of 13 bases. This CDR3 has 16 amino acids. Looked up from germline, CDR1 is SGHAT and CDR2 is FQDESV (reference sequence).

A word on this clone: One end of the junction varies from germline; a read error may be responsible. Additional DNA sequences in this sample encode the identical CDR3. The chain is built from TRBV30 and TRBJ2-3; D might be TRBD2 (5 bases). Germline CDR1 and CDR2: GTSNPN and SVGIG (reference sequence). This CDR3 has 15 amino acids. CDR3 DNA: TGCGCCTGGAGTGTACTAGGCAGCCGCACAGATACGCAGTATTTT. This encodes CAWSVLGSRTDTQYF.

The chain recombines TRBV18 with TRBJ1-2; the D gene is possibly TRBD1 (5 bases). V shed 2 bases and J shed 4 bases, with 14 bases lying between them. The CDR3 covers 15 residues. Germline V gives CDR1 KGHSH, CDR2 LQKENI. The CDR3 coding sequence is TGTGCCAGCTCACCAGGGGCAGAAAGAGGCTATGGCTACACCTTC. Protein sequence: CASSPGAERGYGYTF.

As concerns this clone: The identical CDR3 is also encoded by other nucleotide sequences in the sample. The chain employs TRBV7-9 and TRBJ2-3; 12 nucleotides agree with TRBD2. CDR3 length: 14 residues. V lost 5 bases, J lost 5 bases, and 2 bases stayed unmatched. Germline CDR1 SEHNR, CDR2 FQNEAQ (reference sequence). CDR3 DNA: TGTGCCAGCAGCGCGACTAGCGGGAGAGATACGCAGTATTTT. Protein product: CASSATSGRDTQYF.

This chain joins TRBV4-3 and TRBJ2-1; the match to TRBD2 covers 10 bases. Germline values: CDR1 LGHNA, CDR2 YSLEER. The J segment lost 4 bases and the V segment lost 4 bases, leaving 4 bases of the junction unmatched. The CDR3 is 15 residues long. CDR3 sequence (DNA): TGCGCCAGCAGCCCGGGACTAGCGACGTACAATGAGCAGTTCTTC. Its translation is CASSPGLATYNEQFF.

The CDR3 DNA is TGTGCCAGCGCCCCATCCCGTGAAAAGACCCAGTACTTC. This gives the protein CASAPSREKTQYF. The rearrangement links TRBV6-1 to TRBJ2-5; D gene unclear. Trimming left V 8 bases short and J 6 bases short, with 16 bases between. The CDR3 totals 13 residues. The germline V gene encodes CDR1 MNHNS and CDR2 SASEGT.

This clone has only a few counts. This chain joins TRBV4-3 and TRBJ2-5, with D hard to call. V lost 0 bases and J lost 5, with 7 bases in between. This CDR3 has 13 amino acids. Germline V gives CDR1 LGHNA, CDR2 YSLEER. CDR3 DNA: TGCGCCAGCAGCCAAGATTCGGCGGAGACCCAGTACTTC. Its protein product is CASSQDSAETQYF.

The table lists this clone with a count of one. The gene calls are TRBV7-2 and TRBJ1-5, with 8 bases lining up with TRBD1. The CDR3 spans 14 residues. Germline V gives CDR1 SGHTA, CDR2 FQGNSA. V shed 5 bases, J shed 6 bases, and the junction held 6 bases outside the gene matches. CDR3 loop: CASSTGGGRQPQHF. In nucleotides, the CDR3 is TGTGCCAGCAGCACAGGGGGGGGGCGTCAGCCCCAGCATTTT.

The chain employs TRBV6-5 and TRBJ1-5, with D possibly matching TRBD1 (5 bases). V lost 5 bases and J 10 bases, leaving 15 bases between the germline ends. The CDR3 loop spans 13 amino acids. Germline CDR1 and CDR2: MNHEY and SVGAGI. The CDR3 DNA reads as TGTGCCAGCAGTATCGGGACGGCTTCTCCCCAGCATTTT. Residues: CASSIGTASPQHF.

This clone was picked up many times. This chain joins TRBV5-6 and TRBJ1-5; D is unresolved. V lost 4 bases to trimming and J lost 0 bases, with 8 bases between them. Per the germline V gene, CDR1 is SGHDT and CDR2 is YYEEEE. This CDR3 contains 14 residues. The CDR3 DNA sequence: TGTGCCAGCAGCCTGACGGGTAGCAATCAGCCCCAGCATTTT. This sequence encodes CASSLTGSNQPQHF.

This chain links TRBV5-1 with TRBJ1-1; TRBD1 might be the D (5 bases). The CDR3 has 17 amino acids. The germline CDR1 and CDR2 sequences are SGHRS and YFSETQ. Trimming took 1 base from V and 1 from J, leaving 17 bases between them. For the CDR3, the DNA is TGCGCCAGCAGCTTGAGGCCCCGGGACGCGGCGAACACTGAAGCTTTCTTT. Encoded protein: CASSLRPRDAANTEAFF.

This clone came up a few times. The rearrangement uses TRBV11-2 and TRBJ2-3; D is undetermined. V was cut by 5 bases and J by 3 bases, with 12 bases left in between. This CDR3 has 14 amino acids. CDR1 SGHAT and CDR2 FQNNGV come from the germline V gene. CDR3 coding DNA: TGTGCCAGCAGCCCCAGCTCCTGGACAGATACGCAGTATTTT. Translating it yields CASSPSSWTDTQYF.

This clone has a handful of counts. The chain links TRBV7-8 to TRBJ1-1; tentatively, D is TRBD1 (6 bases). Germline CDR1 SGHVS, CDR2 FQNEAQ. The CDR3 totals 11 residues. Between the trimmed V and J ends, which lost 2 bases and 8 bases, there was a span of 6 bases. For the CDR3, the DNA is TGTGCCAGCAGCTTAACAGGGGAAGCTTTCTTT. This codes for CASSLTGEAFF.

The chain uses TRBV11-2 and TRBJ1-1; TRBD1 might be the D (5 bases). The V gene lost 6 bases and the J gene lost 0 bases, with 11 bases spanning the gap. Germline CDR1 is SGHAT and CDR2 is FQNNGV. CDR3 size: 14 residues. DNA of the CDR3: TGTGCCAGCAGACTTACAGGCCTGAACACTGAAGCTTTCTTT. This encodes CASRLTGLNTEAFF.

Notes on this clone: This could be a read error, since a much larger clone is one nucleotide away. The rearrangement uses TRBV5-5 and TRBJ1-2; D remains ambiguous. The CDR3 contains 13 residues. Trimming pared 4 bases from V and 2 bases from J, leaving 9 bases between. Germline CDR1 reads SGHKS; CDR2 reads YYEKEE (reference sequence). CDR3: CASSQDPNYGYTF. CDR3 coding DNA: TGTGCCAGCAGCCAAGATCCCAACTATGGCTACACCTTC. Combining the CDR3 with reference TRBV5-5 and TRBJ1-2 gives the whole variable domain DAGVTQSPTHLIKTRGQQVTLRCSPISGHKSVSWYQQVLGQGPQFIFQYYEKEERGRGNFPDRFSARQFPNYSSELNVNALLLGDSALYLCASSQDPNYGYTFGSGTRLTVV.

This clone was seen a handful of times. The rearrangement joins TRBV25-1 to TRBJ1-2; D gene ambiguous. Germline V CDR1 and CDR2: MGHDK, SYGVNS. This CDR3 is built from 16 residues. V gave up 2 bases and J gave up 8 bases, with 21 bases separating them. The CDR3 here is CASSEIDGRGIVGYTF. The DNA of the CDR3 is TGTGCCAGCAGTGAAATAGATGGGCGCGGTATCGTAGGCTACACCTTC.

The rearrangement links TRBV6-6 to TRBJ2-7, with 9 bases aligning to TRBD1. Per germline, CDR1 MNHNY and CDR2 SVGAGI (reference sequence). The junction had 8 bases not matched to a gene; V was cut back by 5 bases and J by 3 bases. This CDR3 contains 15 residues. The chain's CDR3 is CASSSLGTGFYEQYV. In DNA form, the CDR3 reads TGTGCCAGCAGTAGCCTCGGGACAGGGTTCTACGAGCAGTACGTC.

This clone has at least ten counts. The rearrangement uses TRBV4-3 and TRBJ2-7, with D maybe TRBD1 (6 bases). V dropped 4 bases and J dropped 3 bases, with 13 bases sitting between them. The germline V gene encodes CDR1 LGHNA and CDR2 YSLEER. This CDR3 has 14 amino acids. This CDR3 is CASSRQVELYEQYF. CDR3 in DNA: TGCGCCAGCAGCCGACAGGTGGAACTCTACGAGCAGTACTTC.

The chain uses TRBV7-9 and TRBJ1-2, with D perhaps TRBD1 (6 bases). The V gene's germline CDR1 is SEHNR and CDR2 FQNEAQ (reference sequence). Trimming took 1 base from V and 4 from J, leaving 10 bases between them. The CDR3 consists of 14 residues. The DNA for the CDR3 is TGTGCCAGCAGCTTAGGGGGGCGCCCCTATGGCTACACCTTC. Residues: CASSLGGRPYGYTF. The entire variable domain, with the rest obtained from reference TRBV7-9 and TRBJ1-2, is as follows: DTGVSQNPRHKITKRGQNVTFRCDPISEHNRLYWYRQTLGQGPEFLTYFQNEAQLEKSRLLSDRFSAERPKGSFSTLEIQRTEQGDSAMYLCASSLGGRPYGYTFGSGTRLTVV.

This clone showed up just a few times. The CDR3 nucleotides are TGTGCCACCAGCAGAGGGAGGGGGGCAACTGAAGCTTTCTTT. The encoded protein is CATSRGRGATEAFF. The chain joins TRBV15 to TRBJ1-1; TRBD1 is a possible D gene (6 bases). CDR3 length: 14 residues. Per germline, CDR1 LNHNV and CDR2 YYDKDF (reference sequence). V was cut by 1 base and J by 5 bases, with 11 bases left in between.

The genes are TRBV11-2 and TRBJ2-3; D is ambiguous. Germline V lookup: CDR1 SGHAT, CDR2 FQNNGV. V lost 4 bases and J 3 bases, leaving 5 bases between the germline ends. The CDR3 is 12 amino acids. CDR3 sequence (DNA): TGTGCCAGCAGCTGGGCGACAGATACGCAGTATTTT. Protein product: CASSWATDTQYF. The full variable domain, with the rest looked up from reference TRBV11-2 and TRBJ2-3, is EAGVAQSPRYKIIEKRQSVAFWCNPISGHATLYWYQQILGQGPKLLIQFQNNGVVDDSQLPKDRFSAERLKGVDSTLKIQPAKLEDSAVYLCASSWATDTQYFGPGTRLTVL.

This clone was recorded a few times. V is TRBV4-1 and J is TRBJ2-7; D is unresolved. Trimming took off 2 bases at V and 2 bases at J, with 10 bases between the two ends. Germline-derived CDR1 and CDR2 are MGHRA and YSYEKL. The CDR3 covers 14 residues. DNA of the CDR3: TGCGCCAGCAGCCAATCACCGATGCCCTACGAGCAGTACTTC. Amino acid sequence: CASSQSPMPYEQYF.

This chain uses TRBV5-8 with TRBJ2-3; a weak D match, TRBD1 (6 bases). CDR1 SGHTS and CDR2 YDEGEE come from the germline V gene. The CDR3 has 13 residues. V dropped 6 bases and J dropped 4 bases, with 12 bases sitting between them. The CDR3 nucleotides are TGTGCCAGCAAAAGCAGGGGTTCAGATACGCAGTATTTT. This sequence encodes CASKSRGSDTQYF.

This clone appeared a few times. This rearrangement joins TRBV10-3 to TRBJ1-1; D gene ambiguous. The CDR3 runs to 13 residues. V dropped 10 bases and J dropped 7 bases, with 19 bases sitting between them. Germline CDR1 is ENHRY and CDR2 is SYGVKD. CDR3 in DNA: TGTGCCACAGGCCGGGTCCCTAACGATGAAGCTTTCTTT. The encoded protein is CATGRVPNDEAFF.

This chain links TRBV23-1 with TRBJ2-5, with a weak D call TRBD2 (6 bases). TRBV23-1 is an ORF, and what it does is uncertain. The V end was cut by 6 bases, the J end by 2 bases, with 16 bases between. The CDR3 totals 15 residues. CDR3 region: CASSQGGMAQETQYF. Written as DNA, the CDR3 is TGCGCCAGCAGCCAAGGAGGGATGGCGCAAGAGACCCAGTACTTC.

This chain uses TRBV5-6 with TRBJ1-3, with 7 bases fitting TRBD1. In germline, CDR1 is SGHDT, CDR2 YYEEEE. The J segment lost 4 bases and the V segment lost 0 bases, leaving 7 bases of the junction unmatched. The CDR3 sequence is 16 residues long. This CDR3 reads CASSLVMTGLGNTIYF. The CDR3 DNA reads as TGTGCCAGCAGCTTGGTCATGACAGGGCTCGGAAACACCATATATTTT.